Only a few counts were recorded for the clone carrying this T cell receptor beta chain. Antigen specificity is unknown. The V end lost 5 bases, the J end lost 6 bases, and 19 bases lay between the germline ends. CDR1 KGHDR and CDR2 SFDVKD come from the germline V gene. The CDR3 runs 16 residues. These data are taken from a study of post-analysis software for immune sequencing data. Study-level information: Included courses were relapsing-remitting and secondary progressive multiple sclerosis; progressive-relapsing multiple sclerosis was also included.

The TCR beta cDNA libraries carried unique molecular identifiers. MiXCR, applied by TCRdb to the PCR reads, yields one record per CDR3 protein. The repertoire holds roughly 150,000 distinct CDR3 sequences, 35% to 40% seen once, with over 25% in the top ten. General study results and limits: Patients carried roughly five TRBV segments more frequently than controls did, and TRBV5-6, TRBV5-1 and TRBV20-1 were among them. Clustering by F measure revealed strong co-clustering among samples prepared together in one batch.

The receptor comes from a girl aged 5-17 years with multiple sclerosis. This specimen was blood, taken after autologous hematopoietic stem cell transplantation. This chain connects TRBV24-1 to TRBJ2-1; possibly TRBD2 for D (6 bases). The CDR3 DNA reads TGTGCCACCAGTGTCTCGGGAAGACTAGGGTCCAATGAGCAGTTCTTC. Translating gives CATSVSGRLGSNEQFF.